Below are 18 T cell receptor beta chains sequenced from a single sample in a study of blood T cell repertoires in COVID-19. Assay: immunoSEQ multiplex PCR; the TCRdb copy retains only in-frame clones and omits some. Among 450,000 to 500,000 clones listed, approximately 85% were seen once. The sequenced sample was peripheral blood. The receptors were gathered from a human donor in a cohort sampled during active COVID-19.

This clone has a single count. J is TRBJ1-2 and V is TRBV3-1 (or the pseudogene TRBV3-2); D unclear. In germline, CDR1 is LGHDT, CDR2 YNNKEL (reference sequence). Trimming took 0 bases from V and 7 from J, leaving 9 bases between them. CDR3 size: 13 residues. CDR3 nucleotides: TGTGCCAGCAGCCAAGAGGGCCGTTTTGGCTACACCTTC. This translates into CASSQEGRFGYTF.

The chain recombines TRBV6-5 with TRBJ1-5, with D perhaps TRBD1 (5 bases). The V end was cut by 6 bases, the J end by 6 bases, with 15 bases between. The CDR3 has 14 residues. Germline CDR1 MNHEY, CDR2 SVGAGI. The CDR3 protein is CASRPQGIGQPQHF. As DNA, the CDR3 is TGTGCCAGCAGACCCCAGGGAATAGGTCAGCCCCAGCATTTT.

The rearrangement links TRBV12-5 to TRBJ1-1; no firm D call. Trimming stripped 1 base from V and 0 bases from J, with 18 bases between. The CDR3 runs 18 residues. Germline CDR1 LGHNT, CDR2 FRNRAP. The CDR3 loop reads CASGLDLGRAGVNTEAFF. Written as DNA, the CDR3 is TGTGCTAGTGGTTTGGATCTAGGGCGGGCCGGGGTGAACACTGAAGCTTTCTTT.

The rearrangement joins TRBV11-2 to TRBJ2-1; 9 positions match TRBD1. V shed 5 bases, J shed 0 bases, and the junction held 14 bases outside the gene matches. The length of the CDR3 is 19 residues. CDR1 is SGHAT and CDR2 is FQNNGV in the germline V gene. The CDR3 loop is CASSGLRDRVLSSYNEQFF. The DNA of the CDR3 is TGTGCCAGCAGCGGGCTCCGGGACAGGGTTTTAAGCTCCTACAATGAGCAGTTCTTC.

This rearrangement joins TRBV7-2 to TRBJ1-5, with 8 bases fitting TRBD1. The germline CDR1 and CDR2 sequences are SGHTA and FQGNSA. With V trimmed by 5 bases and J by 5 bases, 8 bases remained unmatched. The CDR3 runs to 15 residues. CDR3 residues: CASSSYGQGHQPQHF. The CDR3 nucleotides are TGTGCCAGCAGCAGTTACGGACAGGGTCATCAGCCCCAGCATTTT.

DNA for the CDR3: TGTGCCAGCAGCCGGGTGGCTGAAGCTTTCTTT. Amino acids: CASSRVAEAFF. The chain recombines TRBV7-6 with TRBJ1-1; D gene unclear. Germline V gives CDR1 SGHVS, CDR2 FNYEAQ. The CDR3 is 11 residues long. V was trimmed by 5 bases and J by 6 bases, leaving 7 bases between them.

This sequence joins TRBV27 and TRBJ2-3; D remains ambiguous. Per the germline V gene, CDR1 is MNHEY and CDR2 is SMNVEV (reference sequence). V was shortened by 11 bases and J by 2 bases, with 20 bases between the two germline ends. The CDR3 consists of 15 residues. Written as DNA, the CDR3 is TGTGCCTGTTCCCGGTTCTCTGATACCACAGATACGCAGTATTTT. Amino acids: CACSRFSDTTDTQYF.

The chain is built from TRBV7-3 and TRBJ2-1, with 9 bases identical to TRBD2. Germline V gene lookup returns CDR1 SGHTA and CDR2 FQGTGA. There are 16 residues in the CDR3. The trim removed 5 bases at V and 2 bases at J, leaving 7 bases unmatched. CDR3 sequence reads: CASSKLAGLTYNEQFF. The CDR3 DNA reads TGTGCCAGCAGCAAACTAGCGGGCCTGACCTACAATGAGCAGTTCTTC.

This chain joins TRBV7-2 and TRBJ1-2; 10 bases align to TRBD1. V trimming: 3 bases; J trimming: 6 bases; junction bases outside the gene matches: 7. The CDR3 has 15 residues. The germline CDR1 and CDR2 sequences are SGHTA and FQGNSA. The CDR3 nucleotides are TGTGCCAGCAGCTTCGGGACAGGGGCGGCTGATGGCTACACCTTC. Translated, it gives CASSFGTGAADGYTF. The full variable domain, completed using reference TRBV7-2 and TRBJ1-2, is GAGVSQSPSNKVTEKGKDVELRCDPISGHTALYWYRQSLGQGLEFLIYFQGNSAPDKSGLPSDRFSAERTGGSVSTLTIQRTQQEDSAVYLCASSFGTGAADGYTFGSGTRLTVV.

This chain uses TRBV6-6 with TRBJ1-6, with D perhaps matching TRBD1 (6 bases). V was cut by 5 bases and J by 4 bases, with 18 bases left in between. The germline CDR1 and CDR2 sequences are MNHNY and SVGAGI (reference sequence). This CDR3 spans 17 amino acids. CDR3 sequence: CASSPTGTHRYNSPLHF. DNA for the CDR3: TGTGCCAGCAGTCCCACCGGGACACACCGTTATAATTCACCCCTCCACTTT.

V is TRBV5-1 and J is TRBJ2-3; D perhaps matches TRBD1 (5 bases). Germline V CDR1 and CDR2: SGHRS, YFSETQ. This CDR3 has 15 residues. V lost 0 bases and J 2 bases, leaving 10 bases between the germline ends. CDR3 residues: CASSLDRPSTDTQYF. The DNA of the CDR3 is TGCGCCAGCAGCTTGGACAGGCCCTCCACAGATACGCAGTATTTT.

This clone occurred once. This sequence joins TRBV19 and TRBJ2-1; D may be TRBD2 (6 bases). Germline CDR1 LNHDA, CDR2 SQIVND (reference sequence). CDR3 length: 13 amino acids. Trimming took off 6 bases at V and 9 bases at J, with 15 bases between the two ends. The CDR3 coding sequence is TGTGCCAGTAGGGATAGGGGACTGGGTGAGCAGTTCTTC. Protein: CASRDRGLGEQFF. The complete variable domain, with remaining parts taken from reference TRBV19 and TRBJ2-1, reads DGGITQSPKYLFRKEGQNVTLSCEQNLNHDAMYWYRQDPGQGLRLIYYSQIVNDFQKGDIAEGYSVSREKKESFPLTVTSAQKNPTAFYLCASRDRGLGEQFFGPGTRLTVL.

The chain uses TRBV30 and TRBJ2-7; TRBD1 matches 9 bases. The germline V gene has CDR1 GTSNPN and CDR2 SVGIG (reference sequence). This CDR3 is 15 amino acids long. V gave up 0 bases and J gave up 7 bases; unmatched junction bases: 10. The CDR3 coding sequence is TGTGCCTGGAGTGTACAGTACAGGGGGCGAGGAGAGCAGTACTTC. Translation: CAWSVQYRGRGEQYF. Filled out from reference TRBV30 and TRBJ2-7, the complete variable domain reads SQTIHQWPATLVQPVGSPLSLECTVEGTSNPNLYWYRQAAGRGLQLLFYSVGIGQISSEVPQNLSASRPQDRQFILSSKKLLLSDSGFYLCAWSVQYRGRGEQYFGPGTRLTVT.

Of note for this clone: One junction end does not reproduce the germline sequence, and a read error may be involved. The chain carries TRBV6-1 and TRBJ2-7; 8 bases match TRBD2. The CDR3 totals 16 residues. Germline lookup yields CDR1 MNHNS and CDR2 SASEGT. The CDR3 DNA is TGTGCCAGCAGAGAAGGTAGCGGGGTCTTCTCCTACGAGCAGTACTTC. Its translation is CASREGSGVFSYEQYF.

The chain carries TRBV29-1 and TRBJ1-1; the D is unclear. Trimming left V 4 bases short and J 3 bases short, with 12 bases between. The CDR3 totals 13 residues. Germline CDR1 and CDR2: SQVTM and ANQGSEA. CDR3 sequence (DNA): TGCAGCGTTGGTCCGGCGGCGGACACTGAAGCTTTCTTT. Protein product: CSVGPAADTEAFF.

V and J are TRBV5-4 and TRBJ2-1; TRBD2 agrees at 7 bases. CDR1 and CDR2 (germline): SGHNT, YYREEE (reference sequence). V trimming: 1 base; J trimming: 5 bases; junction bases outside the gene matches: 6. The CDR3 is 15 residues long. CDR3: CASSLQSSGNNEQFF. In DNA form, the CDR3 reads TGTGCCAGCAGCTTGCAATCTAGCGGTAACAATGAGCAGTTCTTC. Full variable domain (rest looked up from reference TRBV5-4 and TRBJ2-1): ETGVTQSPTHLIKTRGQQVTLRCSSQSGHNTVSWYQQALGQGPQFIFQYYREEENGRGNFPPRFSGLQFPNYSSELNVNALELDDSALYLCASSLQSSGNNEQFFGPGTRLTVL.

This clone occurred once. The chain links TRBV28 to TRBJ1-2, with unresolved D. The V and J ends lost 6 bases and 4 bases respectively, with 9 bases between them. Germline V lookup: CDR1 MDHEN, CDR2 SYDVKM. The CDR3 extends over 12 amino acids. This CDR3 is CASRFEGYGYTF. The CDR3 bases are TGTGCCAGCAGGTTCGAGGGCTATGGCTACACCTTC.

J is TRBJ2-4 and V is TRBV7-2; tentatively, D is TRBD2 (7 bases). Germline lookup yields CDR1 SGHTA and CDR2 FQGNSA. This CDR3 has 17 residues. The V and J ends lost 5 bases and 3 bases respectively, with 20 bases between them. This CDR3 reads CASSDGGGGRGKNIQYF. The CDR3 nucleotides are TGTGCCAGCAGCGACGGGGGCGGCGGGAGAGGCAAAAACATTCAGTACTTC.